These T cell receptor beta chains were read from a single sample in a study of blood T cell repertoires in COVID-19. The data were produced by immunoSEQ multiplex PCR, yet TCRdb's version contains in-frame clones alone and is incomplete. Among approximately 280,000 clones listed, around 85% were seen once. The sequenced sample consisted of peripheral blood. The receptors were sampled from a man aged 50 to 59 with active or convalescent COVID-19. The CDR3 runs from the conserved cysteine through the conserved F or W. Each record gives: D gene, clone size, CDR3 length, J gene, V gene, CDR3 DNA, CDR3 protein. The D gene is left open where the match is weak. Clone sizes are given selectively: once, few, many, or a class where the clone is expanded.

d_gene: TRBD2
abundance: once
len: 16
j_gene: TRBJ2-1
v_gene: TRBV7-2
CDR3nt: TGTGCCAGCAGCTTAGGGACTAGCGGGAGTGAGCATGAGCAGTTCTTC
CDR3aa: CASSLGTSGSEHEQFF

d_gene: TRBD1
abundance: .
len: 15
j_gene: TRBJ1-6
v_gene: TRBV28
CDR3nt: TGTGCCAGCAGTTACGCGGGACAGGGATATTCACCCCTCCACTTT
CDR3aa: CASSYAGQGYSPLHF

d_gene: TRBD1
abundance: .
len: 16
j_gene: TRBJ1-1
v_gene: TRBV12-5
CDR3nt: TGTGCTAGTGGTTTGGTAGGGGACAGGAGAAACACTGAAGCTTTCTTT
CDR3aa: CASGLVGDRRNTEAFF

d_gene: TRBD1
abundance: .
len: 14
j_gene: TRBJ1-1
v_gene: TRBV6-6
CDR3nt: TGTGCCAGCCGGGACAGGGCGGTGAACACTGAAGCTTTCTTT
CDR3aa: CASRDRAVNTEAFF

d_gene: .
abundance: .
len: 12
j_gene: TRBJ1-1
v_gene: TRBV11-2
CDR3nt: TGTGCCAGCAGCTTAGCCGGACAAGAAGCTTTCTTT
CDR3aa: CASSLAGQEAFF

d_gene: .
abundance: .
len: 14
j_gene: TRBJ1-1
v_gene: TRBV11-2
CDR3nt: TGTGCCAGCAGCTTATGGGAACGGGGCACTGAAGCTTTCTTT
CDR3aa: CASSLWERGTEAFF

d_gene: .
abundance: .
len: 15
j_gene: TRBJ2-5
v_gene: TRBV18
CDR3nt: TGTGCCAGCTCCTCGGAGACCCGGTGGCGAGAGACCCAGTACTTC
CDR3aa: CASSSETRWRETQYF

d_gene: .
abundance: .
len: 12
j_gene: TRBJ1-6
v_gene: TRBV14
CDR3nt: TGTGCCAGCAGCCCGGAGGGATCGGCCCTCCACTTT
CDR3aa: CASSPEGSALHF

d_gene: TRBD2
abundance: .
len: 17
j_gene: TRBJ2-7
v_gene: TRBV18
CDR3nt: TGTGCCAGCTCACGAAACCTGGGAAGCGGGAGAAGCTACGAGCAGTACTTC
CDR3aa: CASSRNLGSGRSYEQYF

d_gene: TRBD2
abundance: .
len: 15
j_gene: TRBJ2-7
v_gene: TRBV18
CDR3nt: TGTGCCAGCTCACCACGGTCCCTAGCGGGAGACGAGCAGTACTTC
CDR3aa: CASSPRSLAGDEQYF

d_gene: TRBD1
abundance: .
len: 15
j_gene: TRBJ1-4
v_gene: TRBV30
CDR3nt: TGTGCCTGGAGGGCCCTTGACAGGGGGTATGAAAAACTGTTTTTT
CDR3aa: CAWRALDRGYEKLFF

d_gene: TRBD1
abundance: .
len: 16
j_gene: TRBJ1-2
v_gene: TRBV9
CDR3nt: TGTGCCAGCAGCGTCCAACCGGGACAGGTCAACTATGGCTACACCTTC
CDR3aa: CASSVQPGQVNYGYTF

d_gene: .
abundance: once
len: 13
j_gene: TRBJ1-1
v_gene: TRBV7-3
CDR3nt: TGTGCCAGCAGCATTAACGGTAACACTGAAGCTTTCTTT
CDR3aa: CASSINGNTEAFF

d_gene: TRBD2
abundance: .
len: 15
j_gene: TRBJ2-1
v_gene: TRBV15
CDR3nt: TGTGCCACCAGCAGAGAGAGCGGGACCTACAATGAGCAGTTCTTC
CDR3aa: CATSRESGTYNEQFF

d_gene: TRBD2
abundance: .
len: 13
j_gene: TRBJ2-7
v_gene: TRBV30
CDR3nt: TGTGCCTGGAGTGCCGGGAGGACATCCGAGCAGTACTTC
CDR3aa: CAWSAGRTSEQYF

d_gene: TRBD1
abundance: once
len: 14
j_gene: TRBJ2-7
v_gene: TRBV5-1
CDR3nt: TGCGCCAGCAGCTTCGGGACAGGAGCCTACGAGCAGTACTTC
CDR3aa: CASSFGTGAYEQYF

d_gene: TRBD2
abundance: .
len: 18
j_gene: TRBJ2-1
v_gene: TRBV4-2
CDR3nt: TGTGCCAGCAGCCAAGAGGCGGGGGGAGTGAGCTCCTACAATGAGCAGTTCTTC
CDR3aa: CASSQEAGGVSSYNEQFF

d_gene: .
abundance: .
len: 17
j_gene: TRBJ2-5
v_gene: TRBV7-9
CDR3nt: TGTGCCAGCAGCCCCGGCAGGGGACGGGTGTACCAAGAGACCCAGTACTTC
CDR3aa: CASSPGRGRVYQETQYF

d_gene: .
abundance: .
len: 13
j_gene: TRBJ1-5
v_gene: TRBV6-2/TRBV6-3
CDR3nt: TGTGCCAGCAGTTGGACAGAAAATCAGCCCCAGCATTTT
CDR3aa: CASSWTENQPQHF

d_gene: TRBD1
abundance: once
len: 13
j_gene: TRBJ1-6
v_gene: TRBV30
CDR3nt: TGTGCCTGGGGACAGGGAGGAAATTCACCCCTCCACTTT
CDR3aa: CAWGQGGNSPLHF

d_gene: .
abundance: .
len: 16
j_gene: TRBJ1-2
v_gene: TRBV28
CDR3nt: TGTGCCAGCACCACACCCGGGACACCGGTTAACTATGGCTACACCTTC
CDR3aa: CASTTPGTPVNYGYTF

d_gene: .
abundance: .
len: 16
j_gene: TRBJ1-1
v_gene: TRBV30
CDR3nt: TGTGCTTGTAACAGGGCGTACCGTTTGGGGAACACTGAAGCTTTCTTT
CDR3aa: CACNRAYRLGNTEAFF

d_gene: .
abundance: once
len: 15
j_gene: TRBJ2-4
v_gene: TRBV30
CDR3nt: TGTGCCTGGAGATTAACTTCCCTTGCCAAAAACATTCAGTACTTC
CDR3aa: CAWRLTSLAKNIQYF

d_gene: .
abundance: .
len: 11
j_gene: TRBJ2-2
v_gene: TRBV12-3/TRBV12-4
CDR3nt: TGTGCCAGCAGTTCAACCGGGGAGCTGTTTTTT
CDR3aa: CASSSTGELFF

d_gene: .
abundance: .
len: 13
j_gene: TRBJ1-1
v_gene: TRBV3-1/TRBV3-2
CDR3nt: TGTGCCAGCAGCCAAGCGTTAGGACAGATTGCTTTCTTT
CDR3aa: CASSQALGQIAFF

d_gene: TRBD2
abundance: .
len: 18
j_gene: TRBJ2-3
v_gene: TRBV4-1
CDR3nt: TGCGCCAGCAGCCTCAAAGGGAGGAGCCGCGGGAGTACAGATACGCAGTATTTT
CDR3aa: CASSLKGRSRGSTDTQYF

d_gene: TRBD1
abundance: .
len: 13
j_gene: TRBJ1-2
v_gene: TRBV12-5
CDR3nt: TGTGCTAGTGGTCAGGGGACAGGGGGAGGCTACACCTTC
CDR3aa: CASGQGTGGGYTF

d_gene: TRBD1
abundance: .
len: 16
j_gene: TRBJ1-5
v_gene: TRBV6-1
CDR3nt: TGTGCCAGCAGTGTAGGACAGGAAATAAGAAATCAGCCCCAGCATTTT
CDR3aa: CASSVGQEIRNQPQHF

d_gene: .
abundance: .
len: 15
j_gene: TRBJ2-3
v_gene: TRBV27
CDR3nt: TGTGCCAGCAGTTCCGGGACTCCTAGCACAGATACGCAGTATTTT
CDR3aa: CASSSGTPSTDTQYF

d_gene: .
abundance: .
len: 15
j_gene: TRBJ2-5
v_gene: TRBV5-1
CDR3nt: TGCGCCAGCAGCTTGCCCACAGGCGGACAAGAGACCCAGTACTTC
CDR3aa: CASSLPTGGQETQYF

d_gene: .
abundance: .
len: 14
j_gene: TRBJ1-6
v_gene: TRBV15
CDR3nt: TGTGCCACCAGTACTCAGGGAGGGGGATCACCCCTCCACTTT
CDR3aa: CATSTQGGGSPLHF

d_gene: TRBD1
abundance: .
len: 16
j_gene: TRBJ2-5
v_gene: TRBV18
CDR3nt: TGTGCCAGCTCACAGCCCGGGACAGGGTTAGGAGAGACCCAGTACTTC
CDR3aa: CASSQPGTGLGETQYF

d_gene: TRBD2
abundance: .
len: 18
j_gene: TRBJ2-3
v_gene: TRBV7-2
CDR3nt: TGTGCCAGCAGCCAACCCCCACTAGCGTCCGCTAGCACAGATACGCAGTATTTT
CDR3aa: CASSQPPLASASTDTQYF

d_gene: .
abundance: .
len: 11
j_gene: TRBJ2-5
v_gene: TRBV20-1
CDR3nt: TGCAGCGCGGGTAAGGAAGAGACCCAGTACTTC
CDR3aa: CSAGKEETQYF

d_gene: .
abundance: .
len: 11
j_gene: TRBJ2-1
v_gene: TRBV19
CDR3nt: TGTGCCAGTAGTGTATACAATGAGCAGTTCTTC
CDR3aa: CASSVYNEQFF

d_gene: .
abundance: .
len: 14
j_gene: TRBJ1-1
v_gene: TRBV19
CDR3nt: TGTGCCAGTAGTAGTCCGGGGATGAACACTGAAGCTTTCTTT
CDR3aa: CASSSPGMNTEAFF

d_gene: .
abundance: once
len: 13
j_gene: TRBJ2-7
v_gene: TRBV7-2
CDR3nt: TGTGCCAGCAGTTGGAGGGAGGCGTACGAGCAGTACTTC
CDR3aa: CASSWREAYEQYF

d_gene: .
abundance: .
len: 14
j_gene: TRBJ2-3
v_gene: TRBV12-5
CDR3nt: TGTGCTAGTGGTTTAGACAACCGAGGGGATACGCAGTATTTT
CDR3aa: CASGLDNRGDTQYF

d_gene: TRBD1
abundance: .
len: 16
j_gene: TRBJ1-3
v_gene: TRBV13
CDR3nt: TGTGCCAGCAGCACAGGGACAGGCGGCTCTGGAAACACCATATATTTT
CDR3aa: CASSTGTGGSGNTIYF

d_gene: TRBD1
abundance: .
len: 14
j_gene: TRBJ1-1
v_gene: TRBV7-9
CDR3nt: TGTGCCAGCAGCCCGTGGGACAGCAACACTGAAGCTTTCTTT
CDR3aa: CASSPWDSNTEAFF

d_gene: TRBD1
abundance: .
len: 16
j_gene: TRBJ2-7
v_gene: TRBV5-6
CDR3nt: TGTGCCAGCAGCCCTATACAATCGACAGGGGTCCACGAGCAGTACTTC
CDR3aa: CASSPIQSTGVHEQYF

d_gene: .
abundance: .
len: 12
j_gene: TRBJ2-6
v_gene: TRBV6-5
CDR3nt: TGTGCCAGCAGCCCGGGTACCCGCGTCCTGACTTTC
CDR3aa: CASSPGTRVLTF

d_gene: TRBD1
abundance: .
len: 13
j_gene: TRBJ1-2
v_gene: TRBV6-1
CDR3nt: TGTGCCAGCAGTGAAGCTACAGGGGATGGCTACACCTTC
CDR3aa: CASSEATGDGYTF

d_gene: TRBD2
abundance: .
len: 16
j_gene: TRBJ2-3
v_gene: TRBV5-1
CDR3nt: TGCGCCAGCAGTAACCTAGCGGGAGGGAGGGCAGATACGCAGTATTTT
CDR3aa: CASSNLAGGRADTQYF

d_gene: TRBD2
abundance: few
len: 17
j_gene: TRBJ2-5
v_gene: TRBV25-1
CDR3nt: TGTGCCAGCAGTGAATCGGCTAGCGGGCGGTCCCAAGAGACCCAGTACTTC
CDR3aa: CASSESASGRSQETQYF

d_gene: TRBD2
abundance: .
len: 13
j_gene: TRBJ2-5
v_gene: TRBV5-1
CDR3nt: TGCGCCAGCAGCCGCGGGGGTGCAGAGACCCAGTACTTC
CDR3aa: CASSRGGAETQYF

d_gene: TRBD2
abundance: .
len: 16
j_gene: TRBJ2-2
v_gene: TRBV7-2
CDR3nt: TGTGCCAGCAGCTCCAGCGGGAGGCTTAACACCGGGGAGCTGTTTTTT
CDR3aa: CASSSSGRLNTGELFF

d_gene: .
abundance: .
len: 15
j_gene: TRBJ1-4
v_gene: TRBV6-5
CDR3nt: TGTGCCAGTAGAGGGACTGGCTCCTCGGGGGAAAAACTGTTTTTT
CDR3aa: CASRGTGSSGEKLFF

d_gene: .
abundance: .
len: 18
j_gene: TRBJ2-3
v_gene: TRBV28
CDR3nt: TGTGCCAGTAGTACTGACGTAGGGGTGAGAGCGAGGACAGATACGCAGTATTTT
CDR3aa: CASSTDVGVRARTDTQYF